These 7 T cell receptor beta chains came from one sample sequenced in a study of blood T cells in healthy people across ages. With a J-beta primer mix and a sample-barcoded 5' primer, a second PCR ran roughly 7 to 11 cycles. MiXCR, applied by TCRdb to the 5' RACE reads, yields one record per CDR3 protein. The repertoire holds over a million distinct CDR3 sequences, with 55% to 75% as singletons. Sequenced material: blood. The receptors shown here come from a man between 18 and 29 years old in good health.

This sequence joins TRBV6-2 or TRBV6-3 and TRBJ2-7; 8 nucleotides match TRBD1. Germline V gene data show CDR1 as MNHEY and CDR2 as SVGEGT. This CDR3 has 16 residues. After removal of 8 bases from V and 1 base from J, the junction contained 13 bases not matched to a gene. The CDR3: CASLHLGGQGSYEQYF. Here the CDR3 DNA reads TGTGCCAGCCTACACCTCGGTGGACAGGGATCCTACGAGCAGTACTTC.

V is TRBV4-1 and J is TRBJ1-6; D is unclear. Per germline, CDR1 MGHRA and CDR2 YSYEKL. V was clipped by 0 bases and J by 0 bases, with 9 bases between them. The CDR3 runs 17 residues. The CDR3 nucleotides are TGCGCCAGCAGCCAAGAGGGATTCGCCTCCTATAATTCACCCCTCCACTTT. As protein: CASSQEGFASYNSPLHF.

This chain joins TRBV27 and TRBJ2-5; maybe TRBD2 (5 bases). Germline V gene lookup returns CDR1 MNHEY and CDR2 SMNVEV (reference sequence). This CDR3 region has 14 residues. The ends were cut back, 8 bases at V and 2 bases at J, with 15 bases in the middle. The CDR3 loop reads CASRSEGGQETQYF. The CDR3 region has the DNA TGTGCCAGCCGTTCCGAGGGCGGGCAAGAGACCCAGTACTTC.

The chain combines TRBV29-1 with TRBJ1-4; D ambiguous. CDR1 SQVTM and CDR2 ANQGSEA come from the germline V gene. The CDR3 consists of 14 residues. Trimming shortened V by 7 bases and J by 0 bases, and 12 bases separated the two germline ends. The chain's CDR3 is CSAARTATNEKLFF. The CDR3 nucleotides read TGCAGCGCGGCCAGAACTGCAACTAATGAAAAACTGTTTTTT. Looking up the rest from reference TRBV29-1 and TRBJ1-4 gives the full variable domain: SAVISQKPSRDICQRGTSLTIQCQVDSQVTMMFWYRQQPGQSLTLIATANQGSEATYESGFVIDKFPISRPNLTFSTLTVSNMSPEDSSIYLCSAARTATNEKLFFGSGTQLSVL.

Only a few counts were recorded for this clonotype. The CDR3 region has the DNA TGCAGTGCTAGATCCGGGGTACAGGGTTACAATGAGCAGTTCTTC. The encoded protein is CSARSGVQGYNEQFF. The V call is TRBV20-1, the J call TRBJ2-1, with D possibly TRBD1 on 6 matching bases. CDR3 size: 15 residues. In germline, CDR1 is DFQATT, CDR2 SNEGSKA (reference sequence). Trimming cost V 2 bases and J 4 bases, with 15 bases left between them.

This chain uses TRBV20-1 with TRBJ2-1, with D unclear. Trimming stripped 5 bases from V and 5 bases from J, with 16 bases between. CDR1 DFQATT and CDR2 SNEGSKA come from the germline V gene (reference sequence). The CDR3 has 14 amino acids. The CDR3 protein is CSACFASTDNEQFF. CDR3 coding DNA: TGCAGTGCTTGTTTCGCCTCGACTGACAATGAGCAGTTCTTC.

The chain carries TRBV7-2 and TRBJ1-1; no firm D call. This CDR3 has 15 amino acids. CDR1 is SGHTA and CDR2 is FQGNSA in the germline V gene. The V and J ends lost 1 base and 0 bases respectively, with 9 bases between them. The CDR3 is CASSLDFGVNTEAFF. DNA of the CDR3: TGTGCCAGCAGCTTAGATTTCGGGGTGAACACTGAAGCTTTCTTT.